Following are 25 T cell receptor beta chains from one sample sequenced in a study of OX40 agonist ivuxolimab in advanced cancers. Measured with immunoSEQ multiplex PCR; TCRdb has only the in-frame clones, and not every one. The table records about 14,000 clones, approximately 87% of them present only once. The source was CD4+ or CD8+ T cells sorted from blood, collected in a trial of the OX40 agonist ivuxolimab. The source is an adult with an advanced solid tumor such as melanoma, head and neck, liver or kidney cancer.

This chain uses TRBV5-4 with TRBJ2-1; D may be TRBD1 (5 bases). V was clipped by 3 bases and J by 7 bases, with 14 bases between them. CDR1 SGHNT and CDR2 YYREEE come from the germline V gene (reference sequence). The CDR3 sequence is 14 residues long. The CDR3 region is CASSWGGPTNEQFF. The CDR3 bases are TGTGCCAGCAGCTGGGGCGGCCCAACAAATGAGCAGTTCTTC.

The rearrangement uses TRBV5-1 and TRBJ1-1, with a weak D call TRBD1 (5 bases). The V end was cut by 0 bases, the J end by 5 bases, with 14 bases between. Germline lookup yields CDR1 SGHRS and CDR2 YFSETQ. The CDR3 is made up of 15 amino acids. CDR3 loop: CASSLASGMGTEAFF. CDR3 sequence (DNA): TGCGCCAGCAGCTTGGCCTCAGGGATGGGGACTGAAGCTTTCTTT.

V and J are TRBV15 and TRBJ2-1; tentative D call: TRBD2 (5 bases). Germline lookup yields CDR1 LNHNV and CDR2 YYDKDF (reference sequence). The CDR3 has 13 amino acids. V was cut by 8 bases and J by 8 bases, with 16 bases left in between. CDR3 bases: TGTGCCACCGGAGAGGACTTGAACGATGAGCAGTTCTTC. The encoded protein is CATGEDLNDEQFF.

The chain recombines TRBV7-8 with TRBJ2-7; 8 nucleotides match TRBD2. Germline values: CDR1 SGHVS, CDR2 FQNEAQ. The V segment lost 5 bases and the J segment 3 bases; nucleotides outside the gene matches: 12. CDR3 length equals 16 residues. CDR3 nucleotides: TGTGCCAGCAGCCCTAATGTGTACGGGACTAGCTACGAGCAGTACTTC. It specifies CASSPNVYGTSYEQYF.

This clone counts as medium-sized. This chain uses TRBV11-1 with TRBJ2-2, with 9 bases identical to TRBD1. With V trimmed by 3 bases and J by 7 bases, 6 bases remained unmatched. The germline gives CDR1 SGHAT, CDR2 FQDESV (reference sequence). The CDR3 has 15 residues. This CDR3 is CASSLWTGVGGELFF. The CDR3 DNA follows: TGTGCCAGCAGCTTGTGGACAGGGGTTGGCGGGGAGCTGTTTTTT.

This chain uses TRBV7-9 with TRBJ1-1; 7 bases are shared with TRBD1. Looked up from germline, CDR1 is SEHNR and CDR2 is FQNEAQ (reference sequence). The V gene end was trimmed by 6 bases and the J gene end by 5 bases; junction bases not matched to a gene: 9. This CDR3 spans 14 amino acids. The CDR3 nucleotides are TGTGCCAGCAGAGCCGAAGGGGGCCGGACTGAAGCTTTCTTT. Its translation: CASRAEGGRTEAFF.

The rearrangement uses TRBV25-1 and TRBJ2-5; weak D call: TRBD2 (5 bases). Germline V gene data show CDR1 as MGHDK and CDR2 as SYGVNS. V lost 8 bases, J lost 9 bases, and 16 bases lay in between. CDR3 length: 12 residues. CDR3 residues: CASSYSRGSQYF. CDR3 nucleotide sequence: TGTGCCAGCTCCTATTCCCGGGGATCCCAGTACTTC.

The CDR3 protein is CASSFLAAEQYF. In nucleotides, the CDR3 is TGTGCCAGCAGCTTTCTAGCAGCGGAGCAGTACTTC. This rearrangement joins TRBV5-4 to TRBJ2-5; D is perhaps TRBD2 (5 bases). From germline, CDR1 is SGHNT and CDR2 YYREEE (reference sequence). V lost 2 bases and J lost 11, with 13 bases in between. The CDR3 extends over 12 amino acids. The full variable domain, its missing parts supplied by reference TRBV5-4 and TRBJ2-5, is ETGVTQSPTHLIKTRGQQVTLRCSSQSGHNTVSWYQQALGQGPQFIFQYYREEENGRGNFPPRFSGLQFPNYSSELNVNALELDDSALYLCASSFLAAEQYFGPGTRLLVL.

V usage is TRBV11-2 and J usage is TRBJ2-3, with D tentatively TRBD1 (6 bases). Germline lookup yields CDR1 SGHAT and CDR2 FQNNGV. The V gene lost 5 bases and the J gene lost 3 bases, with 12 bases spanning the gap. The CDR3 has 14 residues. The CDR3 nucleotides are TGTGCCAGCAGCCACCTAACAGGGACAGATACGCAGTATTTT. It yields the protein CASSHLTGTDTQYF.

V and J are TRBV2 and TRBJ1-2; 11 bases agree with TRBD1. CDR3 length: 13 amino acids. Trimming cost V 9 bases and J 5 bases; bases outside gene matches: 5. Germline CDR1 SNHLY, CDR2 FYNNEI. The CDR3 sequence is CASRDRGRYGYTF. The CDR3 coding sequence is TGTGCCAGTAGGGACAGGGGGAGGTATGGCTACACCTTC. Supplemented by reference TRBV2 and TRBJ1-2, the full variable domain reads EPEVTQTPSHQVTQMGQEVILRCVPISNHLYFYWYRQILGQKVEFLVSFYNNEISEKSEIFDDQFSVERPDGSNFTLKIRSTKLEDSAMYFCASRDRGRYGYTFGSGTRLTVV.

V is TRBV28 and J is TRBJ2-3; tentatively, D is TRBD2 (5 bases). The CDR3 runs 15 residues. Germline CDR1 and CDR2: MDHEN and SYDVKM. With 3 bases removed from V and 4 bases from J, the gap between germline ends came to 14 bases. The CDR3 coding sequence is TGTGCCAGCAGTTTTCGTGTGGCGGGCGCAGATACGCAGTATTTT. This gives the protein CASSFRVAGADTQYF.

The chain employs TRBV21-1 and TRBJ2-7; no check of the table's D call, TRBD2, against the DNA was made. TRBV21-1 is recorded as a pseudogene. The CDR3 sequence is 11 residues long. The CDR3 here is CARPGGGEQYF. CDR3 bases: TGTGCCCGACCCGGAGGAGGCGAGCAGTACTTC.

This rearrangement joins TRBV13 to TRBJ2-1, with unresolved D. In germline, CDR1 is PRHDT, CDR2 FYEKMQ (reference sequence). The CDR3 has 14 amino acids. The V gene lost 5 bases and the J gene lost 2 bases, with 10 bases spanning the gap. CDR3 DNA sequence: TGTGCCAGCAGCGCTCAGGTTACCTACAATGAGCAGTTCTTC. Its translation is CASSAQVTYNEQFF.

The chain joins TRBV9 to TRBJ2-5, with D possibly matching TRBD2 (6 bases). The germline CDR1 and CDR2 sequences are SGDLS and YYNGEE. The CDR3 is 15 residues long. Deletions cut 0 bases from V and 1 base from J, with 10 bases between. The DNA of the CDR3 is TGTGCCAGCAGCGTAGCGGGGGACCTCCAAGAGACCCAGTACTTC. It yields the protein CASSVAGDLQETQYF. Looking up the rest from reference TRBV9 and TRBJ2-5 gives the full variable domain: DSGVTQTPKHLITATGQRVTLRCSPRSGDLSVYWYQQSLDQGLQFLIQYYNGEERAKGNILERFSAQQFPDLHSELNLSSLELGDSALYFCASSVAGDLQETQYFGPGTRLLVL.

The J gene is TRBJ2-3, the V gene TRBV9, with 7 positions matching TRBD2. V shed 4 bases and J 2 bases; nucleotides not matched to a gene: 7. Germline V gene lookup returns CDR1 SGDLS and CDR2 YYNGEE. The CDR3 is 15 amino acids. CDR3 amino acids: CASSFSAGYTDTQYF. The CDR3 DNA reads TGTGCCAGCAGCTTCTCAGCGGGATACACAGATACGCAGTATTTT.

CDR3 nucleotide sequence: TGTGCCAGCAGCGTAGGACCAGGAGGACTTGAGGACGAGCAGTACTTC. Translated: CASSVGPGGLEDEQYF. The rearrangement uses TRBV9 and TRBJ2-7; TRBD2 might be the D (5 bases). Trimming shortened V by 0 bases and J by 5 bases, and 18 bases separated the two germline ends. The CDR3 runs to 16 residues. Germline CDR1 reads SGDLS; CDR2 reads YYNGEE. The full variable domain, its missing parts supplied by reference TRBV9 and TRBJ2-7, is DSGVTQTPKHLITATGQRVTLRCSPRSGDLSVYWYQQSLDQGLQFLIQYYNGEERAKGNILERFSAQQFPDLHSELNLSSLELGDSALYFCASSVGPGGLEDEQYFGPGTRLTVT.

In its sample, this clone ranks as medium-sized. J is TRBJ2-7 and V is TRBV13; D is possibly TRBD2 (6 bases). V dropped 5 bases and J dropped 6 bases, with 17 bases sitting between them. Germline V lookup: CDR1 PRHDT, CDR2 FYEKMQ (reference sequence). The CDR3 extends over 14 amino acids. This chain's CDR3 is CASSSSLGTAEQYF. The CDR3 DNA follows: TGTGCCAGCAGCAGCTCACTCGGGACTGCCGAGCAGTACTTC. Full variable domain (outside the CDR3, taken from reference TRBV13 and TRBJ2-7): AAGVIQSPRHLIKEKRETATLKCYPIPRHDTVYWYQQGPGQDPQFLISFYEKMQSDKGSIPDRFSAQQFSDYHSELNMSSLELGDSALYFCASSSSLGTAEQYFGPGTRLTVT.

Sample share makes this clone medium-sized. V is TRBV6-6 and J is TRBJ1-1, with D possibly matching TRBD1 (6 bases). The ends were cut back, 7 bases at V and 1 base at J, with 10 bases in the middle. This CDR3 has 13 amino acids. Germline CDR1 reads MNHNY; CDR2 reads SVGAGI (reference sequence). CDR3 loop: CASKRTENTEAFF. For the CDR3, the DNA is TGTGCCAGCAAGAGGACAGAGAACACTGAAGCTTTCTTT.

J is TRBJ2-7 and V is TRBV9, with D unclear. There are 13 residues in the CDR3. CDR1 SGDLS and CDR2 YYNGEE come from the germline V gene. V was trimmed by 0 bases and J by 3 bases, leaving 7 bases between them. CDR3 nucleotide sequence: TGTGCCAGCAGCGTAGGAGACAACTACGAGCAGTACTTC. Residues: CASSVGDNYEQYF.

Turning to this clone: A read error is possible here, since a much larger clone lies one base away. This chain uses TRBV6-9 with TRBJ1-2, with 7 positions matching TRBD1. The germline gives CDR1 MNHGY, CDR2 SVAAGI. CDR3 size: 15 residues. CDR3 in DNA: TGTGTCAGCAGCCTTACAGGGGAGGGTAACTATGGCTACACCTTC. Amino acid sequence: CVSSLTGEGNYGYTF.

The chain combines TRBV10-2 with TRBJ2-7; 8 bases fit TRBD2. V lost 3 bases to trimming and J lost 7 bases; unmatched junction nucleotides: 11. Germline CDR1 reads WSHSY; CDR2 reads SAAADI. CDR3 length: 15 residues. The CDR3 region has the DNA TGCGCCAGCAGTGAAGGGAGCGGGAGTTGGGGGGAGCAGTACTTC. Protein product: CASSEGSGSWGEQYF.

The chain recombines TRBV9 with TRBJ2-3; 13 bases map to TRBD2. CDR1 SGDLS and CDR2 YYNGEE come from the germline V gene. This CDR3 has 21 residues. The V segment lost 3 bases and the J segment 0 bases; nucleotides outside the gene matches: 16. The CDR3 DNA sequence: TGTGCCAGCAGCGGCCCCTCGAGAGGGACTAGCGGGGTTTCTAGCACAGATACGCAGTATTTT. It translates to CASSGPSRGTSGVSSTDTQYF.

The chain combines TRBV27 with TRBJ2-2; a possible D gene is TRBD2 (5 bases). V was pared by 2 bases and J by 9 bases, with 7 bases between. CDR1 and CDR2 (germline): MNHEY, SMNVEV (reference sequence). The CDR3 spans 12 residues. The CDR3, as DNA: TGTGCCAGCAGTTTAACGGGAAGGGAGCTGTTTTTT. It encodes CASSLTGRELFF.

The gene calls are TRBV4-1 and TRBJ1-6, with 8 nucleotides matching TRBD1. Germline V lookup: CDR1 MGHRA, CDR2 YSYEKL. CDR3 length equals 14 residues. After removal of 6 bases from V and 8 bases from J, the junction contained 6 bases not matched to a gene. The CDR3 DNA follows: TGCGCCAGCAGGAGACAGGGGTCGGATTCACCCCTCCACTTT. This gives the protein CASRRQGSDSPLHF.

The J gene is TRBJ1-2, the V gene TRBV28; TRBD1 matches 8 bases. The CDR3 is made up of 13 amino acids. Germline values: CDR1 MDHEN, CDR2 SYDVKM. V gave up 2 bases and J gave up 9 bases; unmatched junction bases: 5. The CDR3 sequence is CASSLADRDRYTF. CDR3 in DNA: TGTGCCAGCAGTTTAGCGGACAGGGATCGCTACACCTTC.